The clone carrying this TCR beta chain was observed a handful of times. Its specificity is unknown. The data were taken from a study of beta chain features in type 1 diabetes. Study-level points and caveats: A cDNA-based sequencing approach could over-represent cells with high TCR expression. Patients' naive, central memory and regulatory TCRB repertoires appeared more alike than those of healthy donors. Moderate yet significant TCRB CDR3 shortening was seen in Type 1 diabetes patients in all four CD4+ subsets.

What was sequenced were expressed TCRB transcripts, since all of the isolated RNA had been reverse transcribed. Clones were read by immunoSEQ multiplex PCR, and TCRdb kept only the in-frame ones, dropping some. The table includes about 650,000 clones, around an eighth detected once. CDR1 is MNHEY, CDR2 SMNVEV, per germline (reference sequence). The CDR3 totals 13 residues. Trimming took off 6 bases at V and 5 bases at J, with 10 bases between the two ends. V is TRBV27 and J is TRBJ1-4, with D unclear. This TCR derives from a man aged 25 to 45 with type 1 diabetes. Sequenced sample: naive CD4+ T cells from blood. The CDR3 DNA reads TGTGCCAGCAGGATTAAGTGGAATGAAAAACTGTTTTTT. Translation gives CASRIKWNEKLFF.